The text below deals with one TCR beta chain. The data are from a study of shared clonotypes between healthy human individuals. The V and J ends lost 5 bases and 2 bases respectively, with 7 bases between them. Per the germline V gene, CDR1 is DFQATT and CDR2 is SNEGSKA (reference sequence). There are 11 residues in the CDR3. Using immunoSEQ multiplex PCR, the repertoire was profiled, and TCRdb retains in-frame clones only, with some absent. The data contain about 600,000 clones, around 97% of them singletons. This chain connects TRBV20-1 to TRBJ2-7, with D hard to call. Sequencing was performed on naive CD4+ T cells sorted from blood. Subset in this sample: CD45RA+ positively selected. The clonotype originates from a woman in her twenties or thirties in good health. CDR3 sequence reads: CSAPDAYEQYF. The CDR3 region has the DNA TGCAGTGCTCCCGACGCCTACGAGCAGTACTTC.